The 7 T cell receptor beta chains reported below all come from one sample, sequenced in a study of T cell responses to AZD1222 COVID-19 vaccine. Generated by immunoSEQ multiplex PCR, the TCRdb table keeps only in-frame clones and is missing some. This sample has some 140,000 clones, with approximately 90% found just once. Material: peripheral blood, obtained on day 0 of AZD1222 vaccination. All receptors come from an adult in good health.

J is TRBJ1-2 and V is TRBV28; no reliable D call. CDR3 length: 14 amino acids. Germline-derived CDR1 and CDR2 are MDHEN and SYDVKM. V lost 4 bases and J 2 bases, leaving 11 bases between the germline ends. This chain's CDR3 is CASSYAGPNYGYTF. In nucleotides, the CDR3 is TGTGCCAGCAGTTACGCCGGGCCCAACTATGGCTACACCTTC.

The rearrangement joins TRBV2 to TRBJ1-2; the D gene is possibly TRBD1 (6 bases). CDR3 length: 15 amino acids. Germline assignment: CDR1 SNHLY and CDR2 FYNNEI. V was shortened by 11 bases and J by 4 bases, with 23 bases between the two germline ends. The CDR3 loop reads CAGRPGWDIAYGYTF. CDR3 bases: TGTGCCGGCCGCCCAGGGTGGGACATAGCCTATGGCTACACCTTC.

The rearrangement uses TRBV30 and TRBJ2-7; TRBD2 agrees at 8 bases. V was clipped by 3 bases and J by 4 bases; unmatched bases: 8. The CDR3 spans 14 residues. The germline V gene encodes CDR1 GTSNPN and CDR2 SVGIG (reference sequence). Here the CDR3 DNA reads TGTGCCTGGAGCTGGGGACTAGAGACTTACGAGCAGTACTTC. This codes for CAWSWGLETYEQYF.

V is TRBV7-6 and J is TRBJ1-6; D is undetermined. Trimming removed 1 base from V and 5 bases from J, with 12 bases in between. CDR3 size: 16 residues. Per germline, CDR1 SGHVS and CDR2 FNYEAQ. CDR3 nucleotides: TGTGCCAGCAGCTTAGATCGTAAAGAGAATAATTCACCCCTCCACTTT. Translating gives CASSLDRKENNSPLHF.

The rearrangement joins TRBV5-1 to TRBJ2-3; weak D call: TRBD2 (5 bases). V was trimmed by 1 base and J by 1 base, leaving 10 bases between them. Germline V CDR1 and CDR2: SGHRS, YFSETQ. This CDR3 is built from 15 residues. The CDR3 loop reads CASSLTVSGTDTQYF. The CDR3 DNA is TGCGCCAGCAGCTTGACGGTTAGCGGCACAGATACGCAGTATTTT.

The CDR3 DNA reads as TGTGCCAGCAGCTGGACCGGGACATCCTACAATGAGCAGTTCTTC. Amino acids: CASSWTGTSYNEQFF. The V call is TRBV5-8, the J call TRBJ2-1, with D tentatively TRBD1 (6 bases). V was clipped by 3 bases and J by 1 base, with 11 bases between them. Germline assignment: CDR1 SGHTS and CDR2 YDEGEE. The CDR3 consists of 15 residues.

The chain carries TRBV9 and TRBJ2-1; perhaps TRBD2 as D (6 bases). CDR3 length equals 15 residues. V lost 3 bases and J 1 base, leaving 11 bases between the germline ends. The V gene's germline CDR1 is SGDLS and CDR2 YYNGEE. CDR3 protein: CASSATGESYNEQFF. The CDR3 nucleotides read TGTGCCAGCAGCGCCACGGGAGAATCCTACAATGAGCAGTTCTTC.